This entry is about one T cell receptor (beta chain). The data stem from a study of response to subunit inactivated influenza vaccine. Trimming removed 6 bases from V and 5 bases from J; junction bases left unmatched: 7. This CDR3 comprises 14 residues. Each CDR3 protein is one row after TCRdb ran MiXCR on the RT-PCR reads. The repertoire holds around 850,000 distinct CDR3 sequences, with roughly 20% as singletons. Sequencing was performed on PBMCs from blood, taken roughly 5 days after vaccination. The chain recombines TRBV12-3 or TRBV12-4 with TRBJ2-3; 8 bases map to TRBD2. The source of this sequence is a man aged 50 or older who received an inactivated influenza vaccine. The CDR3 spells CASSRGGFGDTQYF. The CDR3 DNA reads TGTGCCAGCAGCCGGGGGGGCTTTGGAGATACGCAGTATTTT.